This TCR beta chain was captured in a study of T-cell reconstitution after alpha-beta-depleted transplantation in children. The CDR3 is 15 amino acids. Germline CDR1 is DFQATT and CDR2 is SNEGSKA (reference sequence). Trimming left V 3 bases short and J 2 bases short, with 14 bases between. Only a few counts were recorded for this clonotype. The TCRbeta library incorporated unique molecular identifiers. TCRdb itself ran the PCR reads through MiXCR, one entry per CDR3 protein. The repertoire includes some 400,000 distinct CDR3 sequences, 20% of them detected once, and 3.8% sits in the top ten. Sequences were derived from PBMCs from the stem cell graft donor, sampled from the stem cell graft. This chain uses TRBV20-1 with TRBJ2-1; weak D call: TRBD2 (5 bases). The TCR sequence derives from a human donor who donated a stem cell graft to a child with acute myeloid leukemia. CDR3 protein: CSARGAEGPYNEQFF. For the CDR3, the DNA is TGCAGTGCTAGGGGAGCGGAAGGCCCCTACAATGAGCAGTTCTTC.